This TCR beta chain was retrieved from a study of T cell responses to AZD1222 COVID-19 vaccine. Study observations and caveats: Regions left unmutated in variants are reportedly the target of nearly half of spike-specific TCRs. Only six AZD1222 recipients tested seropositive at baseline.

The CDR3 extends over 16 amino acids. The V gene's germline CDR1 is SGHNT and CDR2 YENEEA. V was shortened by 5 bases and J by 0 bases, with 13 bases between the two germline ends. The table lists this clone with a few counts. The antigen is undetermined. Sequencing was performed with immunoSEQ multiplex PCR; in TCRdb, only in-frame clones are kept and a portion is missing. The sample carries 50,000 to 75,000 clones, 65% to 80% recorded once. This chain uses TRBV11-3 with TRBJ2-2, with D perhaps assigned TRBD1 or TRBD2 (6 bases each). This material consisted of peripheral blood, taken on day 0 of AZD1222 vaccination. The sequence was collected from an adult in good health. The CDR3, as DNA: TGTGCCAGCAGCAAGGGGGGCAGCTCGAACACCGGGGAGCTGTTTTTT. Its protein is CASSKGGSSNTGELFF.